Listed below are T cell receptor beta chains from one sample, sequenced in a study of graft-versus-host responses after intestinal transplantation. Sequenced by immunoSEQ multiplex PCR; TCRdb stores in-frame clones only, minus some. The sample contains tens of thousands of clones, around 91% of which appear only once. These TCRs' antigens remain unknown. The sample here was unstimulated CD8+ T cells sorted from spleen or lymph node cells, taken before transplant. The receptors derive from a human donor who was the organ donor for an intestinal transplant. The CDR3 runs from the conserved cysteine through the conserved F or W. D genes are given only for firm matches. The listing skips clone size in some rows; elsewhere it reads once, few, many or a size class.

TRBD2	TRBV30	TRBJ2-3	17	NA	TGTGCCTGGACTGCGGGACTAGCGGGTCATAGCACAGATACGCAGTATTTT	CAWTAGLAGHSTDTQYF
NA	TRBV29-1	TRBJ1-1	14	NA	TGCAGCGTTGAGGGGGCCCGAATGAACACTGAAGCTTTCTTT	CSVEGARMNTEAFF
NA	TRBV4-1	TRBJ2-2	13	NA	TGCGCCAGCAGCCAAGAGAGCGCCGGGGAGCTGTTTTTT	CASSQESAGELFF
NA	TRBV10-3	TRBJ1-2	17	NA	TGTGCCATCAGTGTCCCTGCTTCCGGACAGATAGTGAATGGCTACACCTTC	CAISVPASGQIVNGYTF
TRBD2	TRBV27	TRBJ2-3	14	NA	TGTGCCAGCAGCCTGGCGGGGGGGATAAATACGCAGTATTTT	CASSLAGGINTQYF
TRBD1	TRBV4-2	TRBJ1-2	15	NA	TGTGCCAGCAGCCCCTCGACCGGGACAGACTATGGCTACACCTTC	CASSPSTGTDYGYTF
NA	TRBV13	TRBJ2-1	16	NA	TGTGCCAGCAGCGTTAGCGGCCTAGCCCATTACAATGAGCAGTTCTTC	CASSVSGLAHYNEQFF
TRBD1	TRBV6-6	TRBJ1-1	14	NA	TGTGCCAGCAAAGAGGGACAGGTGAACACTGAAGCTTTCTTT	CASKEGQVNTEAFF
TRBD1	TRBV6-6	TRBJ1-1	14	NA	TGTGCCAGCAGTTTGAGGGGGCTTGGGACTGAAGCTTTCTTT	CASSLRGLGTEAFF
TRBD1	TRBV19	TRBJ1-2	13	NA	TGTGCCAGTACTATGACAGGGATCTATGGCTACACCTTC	CASTMTGIYGYTF
NA	TRBV6-1	TRBJ1-1	12	NA	TGTGCCAGCAGTGACTTTAACACTGAAGCTTTCTTT	CASSDFNTEAFF
NA	TRBV19	TRBJ2-5	15	NA	TGTGCCAGTAGTATCGGGGGTCTCAGGTCCGGGACCCAGTACTTC	CASSIGGLRSGTQYF
NA	TRBV7-9	TRBJ1-4	15	NA	TGTGCCAGCAGCTTAGACAGGGTCGCTAATGAAAAACTGTTTTTT	CASSLDRVANEKLFF
TRBD2	TRBV9	TRBJ2-1	18	NA	TGTGCCAGCAGCCCTCAGACTAGCGGGGGCTCCTCCTACAATGAGCAGTTCTTC	CASSPQTSGGSSYNEQFF
NA	TRBV7-2	TRBJ1-2	10	NA	TGTGCCACCTCTAACTATGGCTACACCTTC	CATSNYGYTF
NA	TRBV4-1	TRBJ1-1	14	NA	TGCGCCAGCAGCCAAACAGGGATGAACACTGAAGCTTTCTTT	CASSQTGMNTEAFF
TRBD2	TRBV11-2	TRBJ2-5	17	NA	TGTGCCAGCAGCCCTTGGGGGGTAGCGGGGTCGAGGGAGACCCAGTACTTC	CASSPWGVAGSRETQYF
TRBD2	TRBV28	TRBJ2-1	16	NA	TGTGCCAGCAGAGATAGCGGGGGGGCGCTCTACAATGAGCAGTTCTTC	CASRDSGGALYNEQFF
TRBD1	TRBV2	TRBJ1-5	14	medium-sized	TGTGCCAGCAGGGCCTCGGGACAGCGTCAGCCCCAGCATTTT	CASRASGQRQPQHF
TRBD1	TRBV11-3	TRBJ2-2	16	NA	TGTGCCAGCAGCTGGACAGGGAATACGAACACCGGGGAGCTGTTTTTT	CASSWTGNTNTGELFF
NA	TRBV7-6	TRBJ1-1	15	NA	TGTGCCAGCACCCCTGGGTGGGAGGGGGACACTGAAGCTTTCTTT	CASTPGWEGDTEAFF
TRBD1	TRBV23-1	TRBJ1-5	15	NA	TGCGCCAGCAGTCACCGCAGGGGGGACAATCAGCCCCAGCATTTT	CASSHRRGDNQPQHF
TRBD1	TRBV19	TRBJ1-1	13	NA	TGTGCCAGTAGCAGACAGGGGGCAATCGACGCTTTCTTT	CASSRQGAIDAFF
NA	TRBV7-6	TRBJ2-1	15	NA	TGTGCCAGCGGAACGACAGGTTTTTCCTACAATGAGCAGTTCTTC	CASGTTGFSYNEQFF
NA	TRBV7-2	TRBJ2-3	11	NA	TGTGCCAGCAGCTTAGGTCCATTGCAGTATTTT	CASSLGPLQYF
NA	TRBV27	TRBJ1-5	14	NA	TGTGCCAGCAGTTCGGGGAGGGTTAATCAGCCCCAGCATTTT	CASSSGRVNQPQHF
NA	TRBV18	TRBJ1-1	13	NA	TGTGCCAGCTCATCTCACCTGCCGAGTGAAGCTTTCTTT	CASSSHLPSEAFF
NA	TRBV5-4	TRBJ1-2	16	NA	TGTGCCAGCAGCTTGGCCGAAGTATACCAGTACTATGGCTACACCTTC	CASSLAEVYQYYGYTF
TRBD1	TRBV5-1	TRBJ1-6	16	NA	TGCGCCAGCAGCTTGGTTAGGGGGCCCAATAATTCACCCCTCCACTTT	CASSLVRGPNNSPLHF
NA	TRBV4-1	TRBJ2-3	16	NA	TGCGCCAGCAGCCGGCGAGGGCAGGGGCGTGGAGATACGCAGTATTTT	CASSRRGQGRGDTQYF
NA	TRBV25-1	TRBJ1-5	17	NA	TGTGCCAGCAGTGAATACGCCCCCGGAGGAAGTGATCAGCCCCAGCATTTT	CASSEYAPGGSDQPQHF
NA	TRBV25-1	TRBJ2-3	13	once	TGTGCCAGCAGTGAATCGGCTAGCCCCACGCAGTATTTT	CASSESASPTQYF
TRBD2	TRBV7-8	TRBJ2-1	16	NA	TGTGCCAGCAGCCCCCCCGGCGGGGGGACCTACAATGAGCAGTTCTTC	CASSPPGGGTYNEQFF
NA	TRBV7-9	TRBJ1-2	16	NA	TGTGCCAGCAGCTTAGGGGATCAGGGGACCTACTATGGCTACACCTTC	CASSLGDQGTYYGYTF
NA	TRBV6-5	TRBJ1-1	15	NA	TGTGCCAGCAGTTACTCCCGCAGTTTGAACACTGAAGCTTTCTTT	CASSYSRSLNTEAFF
NA	TRBV9	TRBJ1-2	17	NA	TGTGCCAGCAGCGTAGTTCTGCCAGGGTACGTGGGCTATGGCTACACCTTC	CASSVVLPGYVGYGYTF